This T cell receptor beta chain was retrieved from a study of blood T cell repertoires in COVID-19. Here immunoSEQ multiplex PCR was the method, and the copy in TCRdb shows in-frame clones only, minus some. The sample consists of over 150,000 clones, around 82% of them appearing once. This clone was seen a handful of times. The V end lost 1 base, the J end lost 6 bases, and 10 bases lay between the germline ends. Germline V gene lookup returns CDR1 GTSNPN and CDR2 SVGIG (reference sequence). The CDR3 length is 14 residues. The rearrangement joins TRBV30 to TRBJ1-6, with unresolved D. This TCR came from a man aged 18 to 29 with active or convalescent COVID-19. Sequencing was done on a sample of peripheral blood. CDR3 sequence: CAWSGEPVNSPLHF. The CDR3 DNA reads TGTGCCTGGAGTGGGGAGCCTGTTAATTCACCCCTCCACTTT.